In this sample, the clone carrying this TCR beta chain turned up a few times. This sample is part of a study of beta chain features in type 1 diabetes. Expressed TCRB transcripts were sequenced, since all the RNA that had been isolated was reverse transcribed. Sequencing used immunoSEQ multiplex PCR; TCRdb keeps in-frame clones, though not all of them. The sample lists around 300,000 clones, around 15% occurring once. From germline, CDR1 is MNHEY and CDR2 SMNVEV (reference sequence). Trimming cost V 6 bases and J 5 bases; bases outside gene matches: 14. The CDR3 contains 16 residues. The rearrangement uses TRBV27 and TRBJ2-3; 7 bases align to TRBD1. Sequences were obtained from central memory CD4+ T cells from blood. The sequence was collected from a man aged 30 to 39 in good health. CDR3 loop: CASRTQRQGFLDTQYF. Here the CDR3 DNA reads TGTGCCAGCAGGACGCAAAGACAGGGATTCTTAGATACGCAGTATTTT.